The T cell receptor (beta chain) under discussion was sequenced for a study of T-cell memory formation after mild COVID-19 (dated by TCRdb to the early 2020s). Regarding the complete study: TCR sequence clusters from the two donors were found to be largely donor specific. Longitudinal TCRalpha and TCRbeta repertoire sequencing tracked T-cell clones expanding and contracting after mild COVID-19 in a couple of donors. Two young, previously healthy adult volunteers made up the cohort, one male and one female.

Results the study describes overall, beyond this receptor: Balanced CD4/CD8 phenotypes were observed for clones contracting from day 15 to 85, whereas a bias towards CD4+ was observed for a second wave of clones expanding from day 15 to 37. Whether the second-wave clones peaking on day 37 were SARS-CoV-2 specific was not confirmed. The study covered only two mild cases, and larger cohorts including severe cases with pre-infection samples were considered necessary. The detection of some responding clones in pre-infection memory suggests that pre-existing cross-reactive memory T cells joined the SARS-CoV-2 response. Contracting CD4+ clones were located mainly in the CM and EM memory subsets, whereas CD8+ clones were found to be enriched in EMRA.

Ficoll-Paque density gradient centrifugation was the method used to isolate PBMCs. These reads were obtained on an Illumina NovaSeq 6000. TCRalpha and TCRbeta cDNA libraries were built by 5'RACE with constant-segment primers, adding sample barcodes and unique molecular identifiers. RNA was extracted from every sample with Trizol reagent. The libraries were amplified in two PCR steps, and the second step added a second sample barcode and Illumina TruSeq adapters. Sequencing of the libraries was done on an Illumina NovaSeq, producing 2 x 150 bp paired-end reads. Turning to the authors' computational methods: With migec v1.2.7, reads were demultiplexed and then collapsed into UMI-guided consensus sequences. Using mixcr v2.1.11, the UMI consensuses were aligned to TRA and TRB V and J templates and assembled into clonotypes. A clonotype was counted as expanded or contracted only when both edgeR and NoisET called the clonotype significant, with the noise models trained on biological replicates. For edgeR calls, a false discovery rate-adjusted p below 0.01 and a log2 fold-change threshold of 1 were applied. As an exploratory analysis of dynamics, max-normalized trajectories of the 1000 most abundant clonotypes were examined with PCA combined with hierarchical clustering. Each responding clone was given a CD4 or CD8 phenotype based on the CD4+ and CD8+ repertoires, which had been sequenced separately. TCRdb ran its own pipeline on the public reads, namely fastp trimming at Q25 and MiXCR clone calling, and kept in-frame beta chains. Each CDR3 protein appears once, grouped with its most common genes and DNA. These V and J calls originate from TCRdb's pipeline instead of the authors' own analysis. The sample records 470,000 or so distinct CDR3 sequences, 20% of which are singletons. The leading ten clones occupy 7.5% to 9.5% of the sample.

This clonotype appeared many times. The antigen it recognizes is unknown. Base qualities are missing; no much larger clone stands one base away. From the cysteine through the phenylalanine, the CDR3 covers 17 amino acids. Just CDR3 DNA is preserved here, 51 bases in frame from base 1. V trim: 4 bases; J trim: 5 bases; unmatched bases: 12. According to the germline V gene, CDR1 reads LGHNA and CDR2 reads YSLEER. The chain is encoded by TRBV4-3 joined to TRBJ2-1; TRBD1 aligns with 9 central bases. The specimen was PBMCs or a T cell subset sorted from them (not recorded which). The source of this sequence is an adult woman who had mild COVID-19 (a few samples of this study predate the infection). The sample titles of this study are shuffled in the database, so cell type and time point are left out; the donor was told from shared clones. CDR3 loop: CASSLNTGGEVDNEQFF. The bases are TGCGCCAGCAGCCTCAACACAGGGGGCGAGGTTGACAATGAGCAGTTCTTC.